The clone carrying this TCR beta chain came up a few times. These data come from a study of blood T cells in healthy people across ages. Sample-barcoded 5' priming and a J-beta primer mix drove a second PCR of roughly 6 to 12 cycles. One entry per CDR3 protein results from TCRdb running MiXCR on the 5' RACE reads. The data contain approximately 320,000 distinct CDR3 sequences, roughly 26% of them singletons. Germline-derived CDR1 and CDR2 are KGHSH and LQKENI. This CDR3 comprises 18 residues. This chain joins TRBV18 and TRBJ2-7; 7 nucleotides agree with TRBD1. Matching the DNA end better, TRBJ2-1 makes the J call doubtful. The specimen sequenced was blood. The TCR sequence derives from a woman in her 70s in good health. CDR3: CASSKDRQGRTLNNEQFF. The CDR3 DNA follows: TGTGCCAGCTCAAAAGACCGACAGGGCCGAACATTAAACAATGAGCAGTTCTTC.